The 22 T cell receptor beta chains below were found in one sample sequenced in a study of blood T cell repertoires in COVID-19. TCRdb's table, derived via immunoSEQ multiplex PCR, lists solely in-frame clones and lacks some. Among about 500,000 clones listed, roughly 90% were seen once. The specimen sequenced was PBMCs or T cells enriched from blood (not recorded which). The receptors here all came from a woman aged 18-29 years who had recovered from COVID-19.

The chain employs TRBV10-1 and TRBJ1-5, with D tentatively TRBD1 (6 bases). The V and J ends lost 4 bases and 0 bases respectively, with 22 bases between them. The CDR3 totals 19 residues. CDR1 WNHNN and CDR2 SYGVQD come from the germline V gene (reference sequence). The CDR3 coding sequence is TGCGCCAGCAGTGCTGGCAGGGGAGAAGGAATAAATAGCAATCAGCCCCAGCATTTT. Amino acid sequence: CASSAGRGEGINSNQPQHF.

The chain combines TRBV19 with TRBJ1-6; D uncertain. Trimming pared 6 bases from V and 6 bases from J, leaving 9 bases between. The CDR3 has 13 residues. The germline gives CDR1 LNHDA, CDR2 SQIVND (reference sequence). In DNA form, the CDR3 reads TGTGCCAGTAGAGAACAAAGTAATTCACCCCTCCACTTT. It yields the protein CASREQSNSPLHF.

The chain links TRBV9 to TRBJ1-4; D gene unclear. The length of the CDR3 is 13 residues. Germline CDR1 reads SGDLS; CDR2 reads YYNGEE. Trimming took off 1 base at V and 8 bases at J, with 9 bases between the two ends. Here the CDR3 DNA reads TGTGCCAGCAGCGTATCTGGCGGGGAAAAACTGTTTTTT. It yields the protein CASSVSGGEKLFF.

CDR3 nucleotides: TGCGCCAGCAGCGTACAGGGGGCAGATACGCAGTATTTT. Residues: CASSVQGADTQYF. The J gene is TRBJ2-3, the V gene TRBV5-1; 8 nucleotides line up with TRBD1. Germline V gives CDR1 SGHRS, CDR2 YFSETQ. The V segment lost 4 bases and the J segment 4 bases; nucleotides outside the gene matches: 2. The CDR3 consists of 13 residues.

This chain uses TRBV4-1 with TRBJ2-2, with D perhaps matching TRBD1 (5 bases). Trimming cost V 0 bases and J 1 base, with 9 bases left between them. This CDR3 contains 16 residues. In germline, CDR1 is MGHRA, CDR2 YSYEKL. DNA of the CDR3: TGCGCCAGCAGCCAAGAGGGGCAGGGGAACACCGGGGAGCTGTTTTTT. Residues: CASSQEGQGNTGELFF.

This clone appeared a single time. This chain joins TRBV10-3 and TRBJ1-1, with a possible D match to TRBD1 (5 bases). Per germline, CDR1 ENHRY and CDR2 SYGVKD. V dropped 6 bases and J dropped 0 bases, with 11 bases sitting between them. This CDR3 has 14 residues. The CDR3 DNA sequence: TGTGCCATCAGCGACAGTTACATGAACACTGAAGCTTTCTTT. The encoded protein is CAISDSYMNTEAFF.

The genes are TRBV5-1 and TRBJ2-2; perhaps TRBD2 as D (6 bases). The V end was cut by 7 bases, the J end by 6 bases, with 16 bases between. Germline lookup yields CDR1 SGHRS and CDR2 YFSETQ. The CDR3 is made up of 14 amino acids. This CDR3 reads CASSQSSDAGELFF. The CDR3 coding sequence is TGCGCCAGCTCCCAATCTAGCGACGCCGGGGAGCTGTTTTTT.

The CDR3 sequence is CASSLGPGNYGYTF. The CDR3 DNA sequence: TGTGCCAGCAGCTTAGGGCCGGGTAACTATGGCTACACCTTC. This chain uses TRBV7-2 with TRBJ1-2; D unresolved. Trimming took off 1 base at V and 1 base at J, with 7 bases between the two ends. Germline CDR1 and CDR2: SGHTA and FQGNSA. This CDR3 region has 14 residues. Supplemented by reference TRBV7-2 and TRBJ1-2, the full variable domain reads GAGVSQSPSNKVTEKGKDVELRCDPISGHTALYWYRQSLGQGLEFLIYFQGNSAPDKSGLPSDRFSAERTGGSVSTLTIQRTQQEDSAVYLCASSLGPGNYGYTFGSGTRLTVV.

CDR3 protein: CASSLYEQGRAFF. CDR3 nucleotide sequence: TGTGCCAGCAGCTTGTACGAACAGGGTAGAGCTTTCTTT. V usage is TRBV13 and J usage is TRBJ1-1, with a tentative D call TRBD1 (6 bases). The germline V and J ends were trimmed by 3 bases and 10 bases, with 15 bases remaining between them. Per germline, CDR1 PRHDT and CDR2 FYEKMQ (reference sequence). The CDR3 contains 13 residues.

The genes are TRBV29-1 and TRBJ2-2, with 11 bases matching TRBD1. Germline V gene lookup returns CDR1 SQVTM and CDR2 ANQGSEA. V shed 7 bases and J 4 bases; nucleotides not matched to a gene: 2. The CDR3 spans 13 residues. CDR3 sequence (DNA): TGCAGCGCAGGGACAGGGGGCACCGGGGAGCTGTTTTTT. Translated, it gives CSAGTGGTGELFF.

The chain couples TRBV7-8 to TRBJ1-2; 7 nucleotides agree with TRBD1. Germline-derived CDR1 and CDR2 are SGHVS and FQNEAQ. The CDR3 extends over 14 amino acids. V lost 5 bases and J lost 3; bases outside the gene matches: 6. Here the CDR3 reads CASSLTGTDYGYTF. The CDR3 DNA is TGTGCCAGCAGCCTGACCGGGACAGACTATGGCTACACCTTC. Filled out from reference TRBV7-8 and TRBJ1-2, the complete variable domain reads GAGVSQSPRYKVAKRGQDVALRCDPISGHVSLFWYQQALGQGPEFLTYFQNEAQLDKSGLPSDRFFAERPEGSVSTLKIQRTQQEDSAVYLCASSLTGTDYGYTFGSGTRLTVV.

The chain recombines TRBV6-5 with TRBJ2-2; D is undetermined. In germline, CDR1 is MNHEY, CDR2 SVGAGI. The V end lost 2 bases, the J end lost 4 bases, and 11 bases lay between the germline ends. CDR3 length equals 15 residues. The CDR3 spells CASSYEAASTGELFF. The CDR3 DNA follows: TGTGCCAGCAGTTACGAGGCAGCGAGCACCGGGGAGCTGTTTTTT.

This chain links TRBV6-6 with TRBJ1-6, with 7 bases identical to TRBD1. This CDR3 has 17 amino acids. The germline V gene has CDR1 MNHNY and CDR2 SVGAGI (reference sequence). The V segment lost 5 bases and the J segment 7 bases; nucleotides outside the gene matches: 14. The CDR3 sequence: CASSRNRQGTENSPLHF. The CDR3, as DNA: TGTGCCAGCAGTCGGAATAGACAGGGAACGGAGAATTCACCCCTCCACTTT.

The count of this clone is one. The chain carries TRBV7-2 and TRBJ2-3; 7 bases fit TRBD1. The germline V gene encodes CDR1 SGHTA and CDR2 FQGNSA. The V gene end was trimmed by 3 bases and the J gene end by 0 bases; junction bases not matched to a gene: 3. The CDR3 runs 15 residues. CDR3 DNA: TGTGCCAGCAGCTTTTCAGGGGGAAGCACAGATACGCAGTATTTT. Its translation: CASSFSGGSTDTQYF.

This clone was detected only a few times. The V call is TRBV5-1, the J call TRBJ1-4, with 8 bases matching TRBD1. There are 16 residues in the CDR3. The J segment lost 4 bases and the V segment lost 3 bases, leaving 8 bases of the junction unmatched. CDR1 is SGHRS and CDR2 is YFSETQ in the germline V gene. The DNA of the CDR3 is TGCGCCAGCAGCTCACAGGGGGAATGGGGTAATGAAAAACTGTTTTTT. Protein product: CASSSQGEWGNEKLFF.

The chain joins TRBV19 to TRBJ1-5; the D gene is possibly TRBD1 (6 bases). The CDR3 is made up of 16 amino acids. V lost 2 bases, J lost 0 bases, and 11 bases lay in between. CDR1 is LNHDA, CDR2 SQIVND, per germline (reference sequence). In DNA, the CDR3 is TGTGCCAGTAGTATACTCGGGGGGCCTAGCAATCAGCCCCAGCATTTT. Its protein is CASSILGGPSNQPQHF.

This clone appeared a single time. The CDR3 here is CASSTPRTGFSSYNEQFF. The CDR3 DNA reads as TGTGCCAGCAGCACCCCAAGGACAGGCTTTAGCTCCTACAATGAGCAGTTCTTC. This chain connects TRBV7-9 to TRBJ2-1; 7 bases are a match to TRBD1. Germline V gene lookup returns CDR1 SEHNR and CDR2 FQNEAQ (reference sequence). The ends lost 5 bases at V and 0 bases at J; junction bases unmatched: 13. The CDR3 totals 18 residues.

The DNA of the CDR3 is TGTGCCAGCTCACTGCAGGGGGCCACAGATACGCAGTATTTT. Encoded protein: CASSLQGATDTQYF. The chain recombines TRBV18 with TRBJ2-3, with 8 bases lining up with TRBD1. V trimming: 4 bases; J trimming: 2 bases; junction bases outside the gene matches: 2. The CDR3 sequence is 14 residues long. CDR1 is KGHSH and CDR2 is LQKENI in the germline V gene.

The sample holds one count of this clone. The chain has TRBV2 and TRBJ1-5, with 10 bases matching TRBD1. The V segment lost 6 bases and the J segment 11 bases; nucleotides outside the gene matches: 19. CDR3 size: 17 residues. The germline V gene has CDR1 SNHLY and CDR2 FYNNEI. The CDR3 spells CASRGITTGTGVRSQHF. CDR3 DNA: TGTGCCAGCAGGGGGATTACCACCGGGACAGGGGTTAGGTCCCAGCATTTT. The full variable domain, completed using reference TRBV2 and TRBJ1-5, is EPEVTQTPSHQVTQMGQEVILRCVPISNHLYFYWYRQILGQKVEFLVSFYNNEISEKSEIFDDQFSVERPDGSNFTLKIRSTKLEDSAMYFCASRGITTGTGVRSQHFGDGTRLSIL.

The CDR3 is CASSLKPAPIQYF. The CDR3 region has the DNA TGTGCCAGCAGCTTGAAGCCCGCTCCCATTCAGTACTTC. The chain carries TRBV5-5 and TRBJ2-4; unclear D gene. The germline V gene has CDR1 SGHKS and CDR2 YYEKEE (reference sequence). The ends were cut back, 1 base at V and 9 bases at J, with 11 bases in the middle. The CDR3 is 13 amino acids.

CDR3 amino acids: CASSVLRGDTDTQYF. In nucleotides, the CDR3 is TGTGCCAGCAGCGTGTTACGGGGGGACACAGATACGCAGTATTTT. V usage is TRBV9 and J usage is TRBJ2-3, with 7 bases that match TRBD2. In germline, CDR1 is SGDLS, CDR2 YYNGEE. Losses at the gene ends were 2 bases for V and 2 bases for J; bases not matched to a gene: 5. This CDR3 comprises 15 residues.

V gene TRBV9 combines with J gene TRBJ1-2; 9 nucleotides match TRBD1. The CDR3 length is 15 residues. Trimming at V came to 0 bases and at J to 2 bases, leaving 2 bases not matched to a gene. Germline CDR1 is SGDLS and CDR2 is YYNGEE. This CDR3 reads CASSVGQGVNYGYTF. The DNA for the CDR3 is TGTGCCAGCAGCGTAGGACAGGGGGTGAACTATGGCTACACCTTC.